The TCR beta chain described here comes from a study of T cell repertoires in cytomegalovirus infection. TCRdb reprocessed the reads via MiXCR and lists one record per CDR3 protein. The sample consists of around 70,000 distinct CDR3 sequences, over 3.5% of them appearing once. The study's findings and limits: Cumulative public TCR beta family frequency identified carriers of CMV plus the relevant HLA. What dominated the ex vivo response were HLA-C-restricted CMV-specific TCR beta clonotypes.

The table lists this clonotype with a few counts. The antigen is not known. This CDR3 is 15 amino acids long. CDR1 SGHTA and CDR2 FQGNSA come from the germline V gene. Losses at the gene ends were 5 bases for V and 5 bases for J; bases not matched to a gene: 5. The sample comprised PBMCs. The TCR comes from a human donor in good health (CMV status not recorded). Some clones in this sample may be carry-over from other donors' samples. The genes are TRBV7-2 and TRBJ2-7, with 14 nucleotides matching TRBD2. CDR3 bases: TGTGCCAGCAGCCGGACTAGCGGGAGGCCCCACGAGCAGTACTTC. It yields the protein CASSRTSGRPHEQYF.